Following are 23 T cell receptor beta chains from one sample sequenced in a study of T cell clusters in autoimmune cytopenias. One tube held mixed TRB-A and TRB-B primer pools for touch-down PCR. Reanalyzing the multiplex PCR reads, TCRdb keeps one entry per CDR3 protein, without DNA. The sample features roughly 15,000 distinct CDR3 sequences, with 3.5% to 4.5% in its top ten. Approximately 36,000 genome equivalents of blood DNA were amplified for TRB. These data were also filed under a second study, of T cell repertoires in aging, cancer and after chemotherapy.

Sequenced: peripheral blood. These receptors all stem from a human donor in good health.

This sequence joins TRBV5-5 and TRBJ1-1. Germline assignment: CDR1 SGHKS and CDR2 YYEKEE (reference sequence). The CDR3 runs 12 residues. The chain's CDR3 is CASSIRLGEAFF.

The V gene is TRBV29-1, the J gene TRBJ1-1. The length of the CDR3 is 12 residues. Germline CDR1 and CDR2: SQVTM and ANQGSEA. The CDR3 sequence: CSVDSGSLEAFF.

The CDR3 region is CASRRAPLSTEAFF. This chain uses TRBV19 with TRBJ1-1; TCRdb's D call, TRBD1, is unchecked because there is no DNA. The germline gives CDR1 LNHDA, CDR2 SQIVND (reference sequence). This CDR3 comprises 14 residues.

The chain uses TRBV18 and TRBJ2-3; with no DNA, the TCRdb D assignment of TRBD2 cannot be verified. This CDR3 spans 14 amino acids. The V gene's germline CDR1 is KGHSH and CDR2 LQKENI. The CDR3 is CASSRTSGTDTQYF.

The chain joins TRBV4-3 to TRBJ2-3; checking the TCRdb D call of TRBD1 is not possible without DNA. Germline V lookup: CDR1 LGHNA, CDR2 YSLEER. This CDR3 comprises 15 residues. The CDR3 loop reads CASSSRQASTDTQYF.

This clonotype is called medium-sized based on its frequency. The chain has TRBV19 and TRBJ2-2. Per the germline V gene, CDR1 is LNHDA and CDR2 is SQIVND (reference sequence). This CDR3 region has 14 residues. The CDR3 is CASSLSVNTGELFF. The variable domain in full, completed from reference TRBV19 and TRBJ2-2, reads DGGITQSPKYLFRKEGQNVTLSCEQNLNHDAMYWYRQDPGQGLRLIYYSQIVNDFQKGDIAEGYSVSREKKESFPLTVTSAQKNPTAFYLCASSLSVNTGELFFGEGSRLTVL.

The chain recombines TRBV30 with TRBJ2-1; TCRdb designates TRBD1, a call that cannot be tested without DNA. The germline CDR1 and CDR2 sequences are GTSNPN and SVGIG (reference sequence). The CDR3 totals 13 residues. CDR3: CAWSVYRDSEQFF.

The genes are TRBV6-5 and TRBJ2-3; lacking DNA, the TRBD1 call made by TCRdb goes unchecked. This CDR3 is built from 15 residues. Germline CDR1 reads MNHEY; CDR2 reads SVGAGI. The CDR3 reads CASRKGGLSTDTQYF.

The chain joins TRBV12-3 or TRBV12-4 to TRBJ2-6; the TCRdb call, TRBD2, lacks DNA for checking. There are 15 residues in the CDR3. The CDR3 spells CASSFEGAGANVLTF.

This chain uses TRBV27 with TRBJ1-2; with no DNA, the TCRdb D assignment of TRBD1 cannot be verified. Germline-derived CDR1 and CDR2 are MNHEY and SMNVEV (reference sequence). This CDR3 has 13 residues. This CDR3 reads CASSLAGTGGYTF.

The chain has TRBV27 and TRBJ2-7; absent DNA, TCRdb's TRBD2 call cannot be checked. The CDR3 consists of 14 residues. Germline V gene lookup returns CDR1 MNHEY and CDR2 SMNVEV (reference sequence). The CDR3: CASTVADSEYEQYF.

This CDR3 is CASSWDSGTEAFF. The V call is TRBV6-5, the J call TRBJ1-1. Per the germline V gene, CDR1 is MNHEY and CDR2 is SVGAGI. This CDR3 spans 13 amino acids.

The V gene is TRBV27, the J gene TRBJ1-1; TCRdb proposes TRBD1, but this gene call is untestable without DNA. Germline lookup yields CDR1 MNHEY and CDR2 SMNVEV (reference sequence). This CDR3 contains 13 residues. The CDR3 is CASSLRGRTEAFF.

V gene TRBV27 combines with J gene TRBJ2-1; the TCRdb D gene call, TRBD2, has no DNA to confirm it. The germline CDR1 and CDR2 sequences are MNHEY and SMNVEV (reference sequence). This CDR3 is built from 16 residues. The CDR3 protein is CASHRVLAGGSNEQFF.

The chain is built from TRBV5-4 and TRBJ2-5; the D call of TRBD1 rests on TCRdb alone, since no DNA is present to check it. The CDR3 runs to 14 residues. From germline, CDR1 is SGHNT and CDR2 YYREEE (reference sequence). CDR3 loop: CASSRGGGKETQYF.

The chain recombines TRBV27 with TRBJ2-2. In germline, CDR1 is MNHEY, CDR2 SMNVEV (reference sequence). This CDR3 is built from 12 residues. This chain's CDR3 is CASSLLGGELFF.

The rearrangement uses TRBV7-2 and TRBJ2-1. The CDR3 is made up of 13 amino acids. CDR1 is SGHTA and CDR2 is FQGNSA in the germline V gene. The CDR3 spells CASSLSGYNEQFF.

The rearrangement uses TRBV15 and TRBJ2-3. CDR1 LNHNV and CDR2 YYDKDF come from the germline V gene (reference sequence). The CDR3 is made up of 13 amino acids. This CDR3 is CATSVFSADTQYF.

The J gene is TRBJ2-5, the V gene TRBV6-5; TCRdb names TRBD2, which stays unverified in the absence of DNA. The CDR3 is made up of 14 amino acids. Germline lookup yields CDR1 MNHEY and CDR2 SVGAGI. CDR3 residues: CASSYSGPMETQYF.

The V call is TRBV30, the J call TRBJ2-1; TCRdb lists TRBD2, though no DNA is available to test this call. Germline V lookup: CDR1 GTSNPN, CDR2 SVGIG (reference sequence). There are 15 residues in the CDR3. This CDR3 is CAWSEVLAGPNEQFF.

This clonotype ranks as medium-sized in terms of frequency. The V gene is TRBV29-1, the J gene TRBJ2-7; TCRdb indicates TRBD2, and absent DNA this call remains unverified. This CDR3 has 13 amino acids. Germline CDR1 is SQVTM and CDR2 is ANQGSEA. CDR3 sequence: CSARTSGSYEQYF.

The chain recombines TRBV30 with TRBJ1-1; TCRdb's D call of TRBD1 is untestable without DNA. The germline V gene encodes CDR1 GTSNPN and CDR2 SVGIG (reference sequence). This CDR3 region has 13 residues. The CDR3 here is CAWSWGQSTEAFF.

V is TRBV10-3 and J is TRBJ2-1; TCRdb names TRBD2, which stays unverified in the absence of DNA. The CDR3 is 15 residues long. Germline V gene lookup returns CDR1 ENHRY and CDR2 SYGVKD. CDR3 region: CATTLRMLERNEQFF.